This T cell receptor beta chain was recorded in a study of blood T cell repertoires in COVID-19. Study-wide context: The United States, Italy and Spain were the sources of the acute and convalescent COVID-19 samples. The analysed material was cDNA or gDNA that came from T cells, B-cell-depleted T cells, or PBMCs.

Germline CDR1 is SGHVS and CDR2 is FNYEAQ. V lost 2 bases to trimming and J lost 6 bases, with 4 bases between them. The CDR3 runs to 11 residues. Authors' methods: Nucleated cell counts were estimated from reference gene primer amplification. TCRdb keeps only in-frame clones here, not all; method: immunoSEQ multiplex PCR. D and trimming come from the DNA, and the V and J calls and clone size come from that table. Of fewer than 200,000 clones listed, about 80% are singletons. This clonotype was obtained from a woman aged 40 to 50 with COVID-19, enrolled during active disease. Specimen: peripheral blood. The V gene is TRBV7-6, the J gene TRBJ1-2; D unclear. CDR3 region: CASSLTDGYTF. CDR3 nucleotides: TGTGCCAGCAGCTTAACGGATGGCTACACCTTC. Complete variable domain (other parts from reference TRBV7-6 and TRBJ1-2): GAGVSQSPRYKVTKRGQDVALRCDPISGHVSLYWYRQALGQGPEFLTYFNYEAQQDKSGLPNDRFSAERPEGSISTLTIQRTEQRDSAMYRCASSLTDGYTFGSGTRLTVV.